The rows below give T cell receptor beta chains drawn from one sample of a study of T cells in Graves' hyperthyroidism and ophthalmopathy. TCRdb independently ran MiXCR on the multiplex PCR reads; one entry per CDR3 protein. The sample has about 300,000 distinct CDR3 sequences; approximately 18% are singletons. The sample taken for sequencing was blood. These TCRs come from a man aged 45-65 years with Graves' ophthalmopathy. Each CDR3 is given with its conserved first and last residue. The D gene is left open where the match is weak. Clone size is shown for a subset of rows, as once, few, many or a class of expanded clone.

d_call | j_call | v_call | clone_size | cdr3_nt | cdr3_aa
NA | TRBJ2-7 | TRBV28 | NA | TGTGCCAGCAGTTTATCACAGGAGGCCCATCGGGAGCAGTACTTC | CASSLSQEAHREQYF
NA | TRBJ2-5 | TRBV12-3/TRBV12-4 | few | TGTGCCAGCAGTTCTGCTCGGGACTCACCACCTTCCCAGTACTTC | CASSSARDSPPSQYF
NA | TRBJ1-5 | TRBV5-1 | many | TGCGCCAGCAGCTTCTCAGGGTTCGGGGACCAGCATTTT | CASSFSGFGDQHF
TRBD1 | TRBJ1-2 | TRBV12-3/TRBV12-4 | NA | TGTGCCAGCAGGCCGGGACAGGGAGTGGATGGCTACACCTTC | CASRPGQGVDGYTF
NA | TRBJ2-7 | TRBV30 | NA | TGTGCCTGGAGTGTAACCGGGTATGGCTACGAGCAGTACTTC | CAWSVTGYGYEQYF
TRBD1 | TRBJ2-1 | TRBV25-1 | few | TGTGCCAGCAGTGAGAGCCGACAGGGGATTTCCTACAATGAGCAGTTCTTC | CASSESRQGISYNEQFF
TRBD1 | TRBJ2-1 | TRBV19 | NA | TGTGCCAGTACCCCGGGACAGGGCAGTGAGCAGTTCTTC | CASTPGQGSEQFF
TRBD2 | TRBJ2-1 | TRBV24-1 | few | TGTGTCACCAGTGATCTTAAAAGCGGGAGGTCGGGATACAATGAGCAGTTCTTC | CVTSDLKSGRSGYNEQFF
NA | TRBJ1-4 | TRBV7-8 | many | TGTGCCAGCAGCTTAGGGGGGGGGGGTGAAAAACTGTTTTTT | CASSLGGGGEKLFF
TRBD1 | TRBJ2-7 | TRBV20-1 | few | TGCAGTGCTGAGGGGACAGGGGGCTCCTACGAGCAGTACTTC | CSAEGTGGSYEQYF
TRBD2 | TRBJ2-7 | TRBV7-9 | many | TGTGCCAGCAGCTTAGAGAGCGGGAGGGCCTACGAGCAGTACTTC | CASSLESGRAYEQYF
NA | TRBJ2-1 | TRBV7-2 | many | TGTGCCAGCAGCTTAGTCGGTGACTACTACAATGAGCAGTTCTTC | CASSLVGDYYNEQFF
NA | TRBJ2-3 | TRBV28 | few | TGTGCCAGCAGAGGGGTGCAGGCGGTCACAGATACGCAGTATTTT | CASRGVQAVTDTQYF
TRBD2 | TRBJ2-1 | TRBV5-1 | many | TGCGCCAGCAGCACCCGACTAGCCGCTAATGACGAGTTCTTC | CASSTRLAANDEFF
NA | TRBJ2-3 | TRBV2 | once | TGTGCCAGCAGTGAGCGCACAGATACGCAGTATTTT | CASSERTDTQYF
NA | TRBJ2-5 | TRBV30 | NA | TGTGCCTGGAGTGTGTGGGGGCGGGAGACCCAGTACTTC | CAWSVWGRETQYF
NA | TRBJ1-5 | TRBV3-1 | NA | TGTGCCAGCAGCCAAGATCTGGGGGGCTATCAGCCCCAGCATTTT | CASSQDLGGYQPQHF
NA | TRBJ2-7 | TRBV3-1 | many | TGTGCCAGCAGCCTTACGGAATACGAGCAGTACTTC | CASSLTEYEQYF
NA | TRBJ1-4 | TRBV28 | many | TGTGCCAGCAGTGGAGCGGCGACTATAAATGAAAAACTGTTTTTT | CASSGAATINEKLFF
NA | TRBJ2-2 | TRBV5-1 | few | TGCGCCAGCAGCGGCGGCGTTTCGAACACCGGGGAGCTGTTTTTT | CASSGGVSNTGELFF
NA | TRBJ2-2 | TRBV20-1 | few | TGCAGTGCTAGACATAAGGGTCTAGCTACCCTCCCCGGGGAGCTGTTTTTT | CSARHKGLATLPGELFF
NA | TRBJ2-1 | TRBV10-3 | few | TGTGCCATCAGTGATGTGAATGAGCAGTTCTTC | CAISDVNEQFF
TRBD2 | TRBJ2-3 | TRBV19 | few | TGTGCCAGTAGTCCCCCCGGCACTAGCGGGAGAGGGGACACAGATACGCAGTATTTT | CASSPPGTSGRGDTDTQYF
NA | TRBJ2-7 | TRBV20-1 | many | TGCAGTGCTAGATCCCCTAGCGAGGCCTACGAGCAGTACTTC | CSARSPSEAYEQYF
NA | TRBJ2-3 | TRBV7-8 | many | TGTGCCAGCAGCTTAGTGGTATCAACTGGACGCCGGGATACGCAGTATTTT | CASSLVVSTGRRDTQYF